The source of this TCR beta chain is a study of blood T cell repertoires in COVID-19. Study at large: Acute and convalescent COVID-19 specimens originated in the United States, Italy and Spain. PBMCs, B-cell-depleted T cells, or T cells provided the cDNA or gDNA that made up the material.

In the authors' methods: Amplified reference gene primers provided the basis for estimating nucleated cell counts. Sequencing was performed with immunoSEQ multiplex PCR; in TCRdb, only in-frame clones are kept and a portion is missing. V and J calls plus clone size are reproduced from that table; the DNA served to infer D and trimming. The table has 240,000 or so clones, roughly 79% seen once; the top ten hold around 7.2%. Seattle's cohort entered during active infection and was followed longitudinally. The source material was peripheral blood. The TCR comes from a woman of 80 years or more with COVID-19, enrolled during active disease.

CDR3 coding DNA: TGTGCCAGCAGTTCCCCGCCGAGGATTCGGCGATTGGAAAAACTGTTTTTT. Amino acids: CASSSPPRIRRLEKLFF. The V call is TRBV28, the J call TRBJ1-4; no reliable D call. CDR1 and CDR2 (germline): MDHEN, SYDVKM. The CDR3 extends over 17 amino acids. V lost 4 bases and J lost 8, with 23 bases in between.